This entry features one T cell receptor (beta chain) sequence. The length of the CDR3 is 11 residues. CDR1 is MNHEY, CDR2 SVGAGI, per germline. V lost 8 bases and J lost 5, with 6 bases in between. The data are from a study of blood T cell repertoires in COVID-19. Profiling relied on immunoSEQ multiplex PCR, and the TCRdb table lists in-frame clones only, not all of them. Of 280,000 or so clones listed, 89% were seen once; the top ten hold about an eighth. V usage is TRBV6-5 and J usage is TRBJ2-2; D is unresolved. The sequence was obtained from a woman aged 55-70 years with acute or convalescent COVID-19. The sequencing sample was made of peripheral blood. CDR3 residues: CASERTGELFF. In DNA form, the CDR3 reads TGTGCCAGCGAGAGAACCGGGGAGCTGTTTTTT.